The next 6 T cell receptor beta chains were all read from a single sample in a study of cytomegalovirus exposure and HLA in healthy donors. The PCR contained 60 Vbeta and 13 Jbeta primers. Here immunoSEQ multiplex PCR was the method, and the copy in TCRdb shows in-frame clones only, minus some. The table has under 200,000 clones, around 62% seen once. The specimen was PBMCs. Receptors were obtained from a man aged 40-49 years in good health and CMV-seronegative.

The chain combines TRBV5-4 with TRBJ1-2; tentatively, D is TRBD1 (5 bases). Trimming removed 1 base from V and 4 bases from J, with 11 bases in between. This CDR3 is 14 amino acids long. Germline CDR1 is SGHNT and CDR2 is YYREEE (reference sequence). In nucleotides, the CDR3 is TGTGCCAGCAGCTTGTTACAGGTTGGCTATGGCTACACCTTC. Translation: CASSLLQVGYGYTF.

The chain has TRBV19 and TRBJ1-1; no reliable D call. From germline, CDR1 is LNHDA and CDR2 SQIVND (reference sequence). This CDR3 has 12 residues. V lost 5 bases, J lost 1 base, and 5 bases lay in between. CDR3 loop: CASSYGNTEAFF. In DNA form, the CDR3 reads TGTGCCAGTAGTTACGGGAACACTGAAGCTTTCTTT.

The chain has TRBV6-1 and TRBJ1-5; D not certain. The CDR3 covers 10 residues. Germline V gives CDR1 MNHNS, CDR2 SASEGT. The V gene lost 11 bases and the J gene lost 6 bases, with 8 bases spanning the gap. The CDR3 DNA reads TGTGCCGAAACATCTCAGCCCCAGCATTTT. Translation gives CAETSQPQHF.

The V call is TRBV9, the J call TRBJ1-2, with 11 bases aligning to TRBD1. CDR1 is SGDLS, CDR2 YYNGEE, per germline. This CDR3 contains 15 residues. V lost 1 base, J lost 8 bases, and 7 bases stayed unmatched. CDR3 DNA: TGTGCCAGCAGCGTACGTAGGACAGGGGGCGAAGGCTACACCTTC. It translates to CASSVRRTGGEGYTF.

This chain connects TRBV2 to TRBJ2-2; D might be TRBD1 (6 bases). The V and J ends lost 6 bases and 0 bases respectively, with 11 bases between them. CDR3 length equals 15 residues. Germline V gives CDR1 SNHLY, CDR2 FYNNEI. This CDR3 is CASRKTGANTGELFF. The CDR3 region has the DNA TGTGCCAGCAGGAAGACAGGAGCGAACACCGGGGAGCTGTTTTTT.

V usage is TRBV9 and J usage is TRBJ2-7; 7 bases align to TRBD2. CDR3 length: 14 amino acids. The V gene's germline CDR1 is SGDLS and CDR2 YYNGEE. The J segment lost 4 bases and the V segment lost 0 bases, leaving 4 bases of the junction unmatched. The CDR3 DNA is TGTGCCAGCAGCGTAGGGGTGCGGGAGTACGAGCAGTACTTC. It encodes CASSVGVREYEQYF. The variable domain in full, completed from reference TRBV9 and TRBJ2-7, reads DSGVTQTPKHLITATGQRVTLRCSPRSGDLSVYWYQQSLDQGLQFLIQYYNGEERAKGNILERFSAQQFPDLHSELNLSSLELGDSALYFCASSVGVREYEQYFGPGTRLTVT.